The clone carrying this T cell receptor (beta chain) is classed as medium-sized. Its antigen is not known. This entry is derived from a study of T cell responses to AZD1222 COVID-19 vaccine. Study-wide findings and caveats: When two AZD1222 doses had been given, Spike-specific TCR breadth and depth rose.

The V and J ends lost 1 base and 2 bases respectively, with 9 bases between them. Per the germline V gene, CDR1 is MNHEY and CDR2 is SMNVEV (reference sequence). CDR3 length: 15 residues. Libraries were prepared by immunoSEQ multiplex PCR; TCRdb keeps only in-frame clonotypes and omits some of them. The table lists 100,000 or so clones, less than 90% of them singletons. The chain combines TRBV27 with TRBJ1-3, with D possibly TRBD1 on 5 matching bases. This TCR was recovered from an adult in good health. Source: peripheral blood, taken on day 0 of AZD1222 vaccination. The CDR3 is CASSLYEGPGNTIYF. The CDR3 bases are TGTGCCAGCAGTTTATACGAGGGACCTGGAAACACCATATATTTT.